This passage covers 16 T cell receptor beta chains from one sample sequenced in a study of neoadjuvant anti-PD-1 for oral cavity cancer. Time point reported: after neoadjuvant nivolumab, at surgical resection. Clones were sequenced by immunoSEQ multiplex PCR, and TCRdb holds only the in-frame ones, with some missing. Of more than 11,000 clones in the sample, 70% to 75% were seen once. The specimen comprised PBMCs, sampled after nivolumab (anti-PD-1) treatment. These TCRs come from a person aged 35-79 years with oral cavity squamous cell carcinoma.

This clone showed up just once. V gene TRBV5-6 combines with J gene TRBJ2-3, with D maybe TRBD1 (6 bases). Trimming stripped 4 bases from V and 2 bases from J, with 11 bases between. The CDR3 runs 14 residues. CDR1 and CDR2 (germline): SGHDT, YYEEEE. The CDR3 DNA sequence: TGTGCCAGCAGCGGGCGGACAGTCACAGATACGCAGTATTTT. Its translation is CASSGRTVTDTQYF.

This chain joins TRBV4-2 and TRBJ2-3; 10 bases are a match to TRBD2. CDR1 and CDR2 (germline): LGHNA, YNFKEQ. V lost 2 bases, J lost 4 bases, and 9 bases stayed unmatched. The CDR3 is made up of 17 amino acids. As DNA, the CDR3 is TGTGCCAGCAGCCAACTCCCAACTAGCGGGACGGCAGATACGCAGTATTTT. This gives the protein CASSQLPTSGTADTQYF.

V and J are TRBV6-5 and TRBJ1-5; D call uncertain. The V gene lost 4 bases and the J gene lost 4 bases, with 11 bases spanning the gap. Germline values: CDR1 MNHEY, CDR2 SVGAGI. This CDR3 is built from 14 residues. CDR3 sequence reads: CASSLSQYNQPQHF. In DNA, the CDR3 is TGTGCCAGCAGTTTGTCACAGTATAATCAGCCCCAGCATTTT.

The chain joins TRBV29-1 to TRBJ2-5; TRBD1 is a possible D gene (5 bases). This CDR3 comprises 15 residues. Deletions cut 0 bases from V and 4 bases from J, with 15 bases between. The germline V gene has CDR1 SQVTM and CDR2 ANQGSEA. For the CDR3, the DNA is TGCAGCGTTGAAGATCTTAGTGTCACAGGAGAGACCCAGTACTTC. As protein: CSVEDLSVTGETQYF.

The chain links TRBV6-6 to TRBJ2-7, with a weak D call TRBD1 (5 bases). CDR3 length equals 12 residues. Germline CDR1 is MNHNY and CDR2 is SVGAGI (reference sequence). The ends were cut back, 1 base at V and 5 bases at J, with 6 bases in the middle. CDR3 nucleotides: TGTGCCAGCAGTTACTTAGGGGACGAGCAGTACTTC. This sequence encodes CASSYLGDEQYF.

The V gene is TRBV20-1, the J gene TRBJ1-4, with D hard to call. CDR1 DFQATT and CDR2 SNEGSKA come from the germline V gene (reference sequence). CDR3 length: 11 residues. V was shortened by 7 bases and J by 4 bases, with 7 bases between the two germline ends. The CDR3 here is CSVRLNEKLFF. Written as DNA, the CDR3 is TGCAGTGTCCGGCTTAATGAAAAACTGTTTTTT.

The rearrangement links TRBV19 to TRBJ2-3; 11 bases fit TRBD2. V lost 5 bases and J lost 2; bases outside the gene matches: 12. This CDR3 has 18 residues. In germline, CDR1 is LNHDA, CDR2 SQIVND (reference sequence). The DNA of the CDR3 is TGTGCCAGTAGTGAGGGGACTAGCGGAAGCTGGGCCACAGATACGCAGTATTTT. Encoded protein: CASSEGTSGSWATDTQYF.

This chain links TRBV5-1 with TRBJ2-7; 8 nucleotides match TRBD1. CDR1 is SGHRS and CDR2 is YFSETQ in the germline V gene. The CDR3 is 14 amino acids. Trimming cost V 5 bases and J 3 bases; bases outside gene matches: 7. The CDR3, as DNA: TGCGCCAGCAGTCTCTCGGGACAGGTCTACGAGCAGTACTTC. Translating it yields CASSLSGQVYEQYF.

This clone was observed a single time. V and J are TRBV5-6 and TRBJ1-2; TRBD1 might be the D (6 bases). This CDR3 has 14 amino acids. Germline assignment: CDR1 SGHDT and CDR2 YYEEEE. Trimming took off 4 bases at V and 2 bases at J, with 12 bases between the two ends. The CDR3, as DNA: TGTGCCAGCAGCCTTAGGACAGTGAACTATGGCTACACCTTC. Its protein product is CASSLRTVNYGYTF.

The rearrangement joins TRBV6-4 to TRBJ2-2; D gene ambiguous. The CDR3 runs 14 residues. CDR1 is MRHNA, CDR2 SNTAGT, per germline. Trimming took 6 bases from V and 0 from J, leaving 8 bases between them. The CDR3 sequence: CASSFLPNTGELFF. In DNA, the CDR3 is TGTGCCAGCAGCTTTCTGCCGAACACCGGGGAGCTGTTTTTT.

CDR3 DNA: TGCAGCGTTGACCCCCTGGGGCAGGGTAACACTGAAGCTTTCTTT. Amino acids: CSVDPLGQGNTEAFF. The rearrangement links TRBV29-1 to TRBJ1-1; maybe TRBD1 (5 bases). The CDR3 length is 15 residues. The germline V and J ends were trimmed by 3 bases and 2 bases, with 16 bases remaining between them. CDR1 SQVTM and CDR2 ANQGSEA come from the germline V gene.

The V gene is TRBV6-5, the J gene TRBJ2-2; D is possibly TRBD2 (5 bases). This CDR3 is built from 15 residues. Trimming removed 7 bases at V and 2 bases at J, with 14 bases between. Germline V gives CDR1 MNHEY, CDR2 SVGAGI. CDR3 protein: CASTLAGANTGELFF. CDR3 DNA: TGTGCCAGCACCCTTGCGGGTGCAAACACCGGGGAGCTGTTTTTT.

The CDR3 nucleotides are TGTGCCAGCAGCTTAGATCGGCAGATTAGCACAGATACGCAGTATTTT. Translated: CASSLDRQISTDTQYF. The V and J genes are TRBV7-6 and TRBJ2-3; D not resolved. Looked up from germline, CDR1 is SGHVS and CDR2 is FNYEAQ. Between the trimmed V and J ends, which lost 1 base and 0 bases, there was a span of 11 bases. This CDR3 spans 16 amino acids.

The chain recombines TRBV2 with TRBJ2-1; D remains unclear. The V end was cut by 6 bases, the J end by 7 bases, with 7 bases between. Germline V gene lookup returns CDR1 SNHLY and CDR2 FYNNEI. The CDR3 sequence is 11 residues long. CDR3: CASRDLNEQFF. As DNA, the CDR3 is TGTGCCAGCAGAGACCTAAATGAGCAGTTCTTC.

This chain connects TRBV10-3 to TRBJ2-7; no clear D gene. CDR3 length: 15 residues. Germline CDR1 reads ENHRY; CDR2 reads SYGVKD. Trimming took 3 bases from V and 6 from J, leaving 18 bases between them. The DNA of the CDR3 is TGTGCCATCAGTGATGGGGTCGCGGAGACCTCCGAGCAGTACTTC. It translates to CAISDGVAETSEQYF.

The J gene is TRBJ1-2, the V gene TRBV6-5; D not certain. This CDR3 is built from 14 residues. CDR1 and CDR2 (germline): MNHEY, SVGAGI. The V gene lost 0 bases and the J gene lost 8 bases, with 13 bases spanning the gap. The CDR3 DNA sequence: TGTGCCAGCAGTTACTCGGAGAGGGTTAAAGGCTACACCTTC. Amino acid sequence: CASSYSERVKGYTF.